This TCR beta chain was sequenced in a study of shared clonotypes between healthy human individuals. Findings and caveats of the study: Naive CD4 clonotype sharing across several donors was approximately 5%.

Original processing notes: ImmunoSEQ only sent back junction sequences with no quality scores, so filtering was done differently. Libraries were prepared by immunoSEQ multiplex PCR; TCRdb keeps only in-frame clonotypes and omits some of them. Clone size and the V and J calls come from that table; the DNA yielded D and trimming. This table holds more than 900,000 clones, about 84% found once. About this clone: The antigen remains undetermined.

Per germline, CDR1 MDHEN and CDR2 SYDVKM. Trimming removed 5 bases from V and 4 bases from J; junction bases left unmatched: 10. This CDR3 region has 16 residues. Donors, without exception, were Caucasian adults residing in Nashville, Tennessee. What was sequenced was memory CD4+ T cells from PBMCs. Subset: CD45RA-negative fraction. This clonotype originated in a man between 18 and 35 years old in good health. Some clones in this sample may be carry-over from other donors' samples. This chain connects TRBV28 to TRBJ2-3, with 9 bases identical to TRBD2. The CDR3 bases are TGTGCCAGCAGTCCCTGGGCGGGAGGGGTGGCAGATACGCAGTATTTT. It is translated as CASSPWAGGVADTQYF. The variable domain in full, completed from reference TRBV28 and TRBJ2-3, reads DVKVTQSSRYLVKRTGEKVFLECVQDMDHENMFWYRQDPGLGLRLIYFSYDVKMKEKGDIPEGYSVSREKKERFSLILESASTNQTSMYLCASSPWAGGVADTQYFGPGTRLTVL.